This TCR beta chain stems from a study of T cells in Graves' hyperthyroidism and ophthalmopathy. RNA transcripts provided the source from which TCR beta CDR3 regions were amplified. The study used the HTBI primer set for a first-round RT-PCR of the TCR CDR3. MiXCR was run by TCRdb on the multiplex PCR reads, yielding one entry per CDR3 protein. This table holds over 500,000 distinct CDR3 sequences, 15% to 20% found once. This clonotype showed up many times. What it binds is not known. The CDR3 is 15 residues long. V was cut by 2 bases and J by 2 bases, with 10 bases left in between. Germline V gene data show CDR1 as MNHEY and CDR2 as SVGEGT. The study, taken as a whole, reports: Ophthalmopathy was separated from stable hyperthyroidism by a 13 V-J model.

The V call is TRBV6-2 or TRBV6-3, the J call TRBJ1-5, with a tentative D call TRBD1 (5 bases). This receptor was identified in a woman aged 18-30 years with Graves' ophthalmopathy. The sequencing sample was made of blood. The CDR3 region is CASSYEGMRNQPQHF. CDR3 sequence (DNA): TGTGCCAGCAGTTACGAGGGGATGCGCAATCAGCCCCAGCATTTT.